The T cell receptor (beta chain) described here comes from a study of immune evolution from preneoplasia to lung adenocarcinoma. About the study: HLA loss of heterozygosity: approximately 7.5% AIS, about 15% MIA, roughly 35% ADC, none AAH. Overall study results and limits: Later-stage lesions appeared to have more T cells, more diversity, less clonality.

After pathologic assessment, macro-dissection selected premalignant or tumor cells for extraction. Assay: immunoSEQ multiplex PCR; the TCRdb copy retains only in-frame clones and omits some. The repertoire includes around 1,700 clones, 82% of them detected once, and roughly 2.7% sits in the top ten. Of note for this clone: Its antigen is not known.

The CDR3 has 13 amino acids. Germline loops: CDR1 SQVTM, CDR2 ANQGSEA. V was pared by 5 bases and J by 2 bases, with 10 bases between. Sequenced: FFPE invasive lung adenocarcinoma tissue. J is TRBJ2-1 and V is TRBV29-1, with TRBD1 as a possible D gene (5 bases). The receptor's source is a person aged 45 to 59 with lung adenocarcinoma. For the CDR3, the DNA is TGCAGCGTTCAGGGATTCACCTACAATGAGCAGTTCTTC. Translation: CSVQGFTYNEQFF.